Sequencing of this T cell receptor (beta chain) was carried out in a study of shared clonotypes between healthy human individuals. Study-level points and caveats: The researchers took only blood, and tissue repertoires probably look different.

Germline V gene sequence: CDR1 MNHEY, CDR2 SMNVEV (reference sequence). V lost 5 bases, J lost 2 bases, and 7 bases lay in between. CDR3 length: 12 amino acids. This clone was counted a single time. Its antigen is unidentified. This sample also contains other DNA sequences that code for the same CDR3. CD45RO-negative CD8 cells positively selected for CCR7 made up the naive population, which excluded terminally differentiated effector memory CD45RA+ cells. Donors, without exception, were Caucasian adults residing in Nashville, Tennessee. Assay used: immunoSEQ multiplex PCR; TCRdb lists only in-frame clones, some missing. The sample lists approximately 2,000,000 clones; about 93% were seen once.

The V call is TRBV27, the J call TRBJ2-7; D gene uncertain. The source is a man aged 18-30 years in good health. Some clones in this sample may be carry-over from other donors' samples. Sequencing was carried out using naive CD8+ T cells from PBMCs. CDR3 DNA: TGTGCCAGCAGTCCCTCGACCTACGAGCAGTACTTC. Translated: CASSPSTYEQYF.